This TCR beta chain was retrieved from a study of radiotherapy plus CTLA-4 blockade in lung cancer. The assay was immunoSEQ multiplex PCR, and TCRdb's table has in-frame clones only and misses some. The sample yields approximately 65,000 clones, 77% seen once. Germline CDR1 reads SEHNR; CDR2 reads FQNEAQ (reference sequence). This CDR3 has 14 residues. Trimming took 10 bases from V and 0 from J, leaving 15 bases between them. The sample holds a few counts of this clone. The chain recombines TRBV7-9 with TRBJ1-1; D perhaps matches TRBD1 (6 bases). Here the sequenced sample was peripheral blood, taken from a patient treated with radiotherapy plus ipilimumab. This clonotype was obtained from a human donor with non-small cell lung cancer who had a complete response to radiotherapy plus ipilimumab. The CDR3 coding sequence is TGTGCCACCCCCAGTCCAGGGGTGAACACTGAAGCTTTCTTT. Translated, it gives CATPSPGVNTEAFF.